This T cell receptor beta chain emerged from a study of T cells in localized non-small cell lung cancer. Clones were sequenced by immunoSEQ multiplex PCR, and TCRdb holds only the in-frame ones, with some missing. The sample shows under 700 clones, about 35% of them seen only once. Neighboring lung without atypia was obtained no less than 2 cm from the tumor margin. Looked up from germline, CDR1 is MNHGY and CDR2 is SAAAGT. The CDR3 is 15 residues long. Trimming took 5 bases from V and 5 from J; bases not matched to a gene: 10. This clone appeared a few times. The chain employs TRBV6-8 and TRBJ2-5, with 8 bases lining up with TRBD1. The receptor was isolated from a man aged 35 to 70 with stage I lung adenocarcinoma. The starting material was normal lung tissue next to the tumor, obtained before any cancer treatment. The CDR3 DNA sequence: TGTGCCAGCAGTCCGGGACAGGCAAAGTGGGAGACCCAGTACTTC. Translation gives CASSPGQAKWETQYF.